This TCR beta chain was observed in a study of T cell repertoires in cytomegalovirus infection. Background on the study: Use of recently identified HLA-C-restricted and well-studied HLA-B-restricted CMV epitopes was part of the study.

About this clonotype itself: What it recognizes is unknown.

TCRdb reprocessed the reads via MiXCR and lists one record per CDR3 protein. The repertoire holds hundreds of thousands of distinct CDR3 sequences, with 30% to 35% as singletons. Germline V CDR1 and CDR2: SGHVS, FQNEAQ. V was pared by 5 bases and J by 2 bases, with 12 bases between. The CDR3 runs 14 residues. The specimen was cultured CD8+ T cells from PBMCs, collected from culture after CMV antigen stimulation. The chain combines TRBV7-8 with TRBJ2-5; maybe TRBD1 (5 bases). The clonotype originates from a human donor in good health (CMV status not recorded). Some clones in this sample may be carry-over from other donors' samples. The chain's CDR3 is CASSHPGFQETQYF. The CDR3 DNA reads TGTGCCAGCAGCCATCCAGGGTTTCAAGAGACCCAGTACTTC.